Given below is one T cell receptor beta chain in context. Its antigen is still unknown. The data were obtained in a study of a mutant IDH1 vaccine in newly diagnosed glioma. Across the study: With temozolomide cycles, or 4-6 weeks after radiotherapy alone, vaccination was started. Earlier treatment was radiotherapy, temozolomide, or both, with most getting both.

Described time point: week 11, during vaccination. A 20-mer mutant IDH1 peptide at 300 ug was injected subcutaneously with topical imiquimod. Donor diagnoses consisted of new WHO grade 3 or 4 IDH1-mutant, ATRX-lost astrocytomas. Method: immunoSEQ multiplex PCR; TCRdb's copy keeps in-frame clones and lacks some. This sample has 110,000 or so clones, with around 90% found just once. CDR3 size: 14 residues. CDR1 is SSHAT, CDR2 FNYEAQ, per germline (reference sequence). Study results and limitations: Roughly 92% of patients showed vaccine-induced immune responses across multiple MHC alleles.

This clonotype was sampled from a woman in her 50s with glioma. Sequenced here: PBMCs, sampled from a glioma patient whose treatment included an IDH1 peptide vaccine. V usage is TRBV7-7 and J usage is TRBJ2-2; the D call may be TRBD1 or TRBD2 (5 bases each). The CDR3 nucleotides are TGTGCTAGCGCCTTCGGGACCAACACCGGGGAGCTGTTTTTT. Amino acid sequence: CASAFGTNTGELFF.